Here is one T cell receptor (beta chain) with its context. This sample was included in a study of blood T cell repertoires in COVID-19. Study in general: From T cells, B-cell-depleted T cells, or PBMCs came the material, which was cDNA or gDNA.

Germline V CDR1 and CDR2: KGHDR, SFDVKD. The CDR3 is made up of 17 amino acids. The V gene end was trimmed by 6 bases and the J gene end by 2 bases; junction bases not matched to a gene: 13. Clones were sequenced by immunoSEQ multiplex PCR, and TCRdb holds only the in-frame ones, with some missing. The data hold approximately 160,000 clones, with roughly four fifths observed a single time. The sequence derives from a man in his 60s with active or convalescent COVID-19. The rearrangement joins TRBV24-1 to TRBJ1-2; TRBD1 aligns across 8 bases. Sequencing was done on a sample of peripheral blood. Here the CDR3 reads CATSSSRWDRRNYGYTF. As DNA, the CDR3 is TGTGCCACCAGTTCGTCGAGGTGGGACAGGAGGAACTATGGCTACACCTTC.